This T cell receptor (beta chain) was sequenced for a study of cytotoxic CD8 clonotypes in ibrutinib-treated CLL. Background on the study: Outcomes included around 25 partial and 2 complete responses; after median around 65 months, roughly 15 stayed remitted and about 12 progressed.

Germline assignment: CDR1 MRHNA and CDR2 SNTAGT. The CDR3 consists of 13 residues. V lost 5 bases to trimming and J lost 5 bases; unmatched junction nucleotides: 5. Generated by immunoSEQ multiplex PCR, the TCRdb table keeps only in-frame clones and is missing some. The data hold about 130,000 clones, with 80% to 90% observed a single time. The source material was PBMCs, sampled after 24 months of ibrutinib treatment. The rearrangement uses TRBV6-4 and TRBJ1-1; 7 bases are a match to TRBD1. The TCR comes from a human donor with chronic lymphocytic leukemia. The CDR3 region is CASSRGRGTEAFF. The CDR3, as DNA: TGTGCCAGCAGTAGGGGGCGCGGGACTGAAGCTTTCTTT.